The clone carrying this T cell receptor beta chain was observed at least ten times. Its matching antigen is unknown. The sample originates from a study of CD8 T cells in ankylosing spondylitis. Study conclusions and caveats: A TCR beta motif of fewer than 10 highly homologous variants seemed to mark ankylosing spondylitis blood. Disease-linked clones proved CD8+ and comparatively uncommon in peripheral blood. The clones that were linked to disease were reported to be significantly enriched in matched synovial fluid samples from ankylosing spondylitis patients. Reports of some motif variants in reactive arthritis synovial fluid and blood predate this one.

Germline-derived CDR1 and CDR2 are MNHNY and SVGAGI (reference sequence). The CDR3 spans 13 residues. Deletions cut 7 bases from V and 1 base from J, with 10 bases between. Quantitative 5'-RACE was performed with molecular barcodes, and it yielded the TCR beta libraries. TCRdb fed the 5' RACE reads into MiXCR, producing one record per CDR3 protein. The sample has 450,000 to 550,000 distinct CDR3 sequences, under 5.5% seen once. Sequencing used blood, either unsorted or a sorted T cell fraction (not recorded which). The TCR sequence derives from a male donor with ankylosing spondylitis. The chain carries TRBV6-6 and TRBJ2-5; D not resolved. The chain's CDR3 is CASTGPIQETQYF. The CDR3 DNA reads TGTGCCAGCACTGGACCAATCCAAGAGACCCAGTACTTC.